A selection of T cell receptor beta chains follows, all from one sample in a study of cytomegalovirus exposure and HLA in healthy donors. Libraries were prepared by immunoSEQ multiplex PCR; TCRdb keeps only in-frame clonotypes and omits some of them. The table records tens of thousands of clones, roughly 66% of them present only once. Sequenced input: PBMCs. The receptors were gathered from a man aged 30 to 45 in good health and CMV-seronegative. Each CDR3 is given with its conserved first and last residue. A D gene is named only where the DNA matches it firmly. Size is stated for part of the rows, as once, few or many counts, or as a class when the clone is expanded.

d_gene: NA
v_gene: TRBV20-1
j_gene: TRBJ2-5
abundance: NA
CDR3aa: CSAAYGETQYF
CDR3nt: TGCAGTGCGGCATACGGGGAGACCCAGTACTTC

d_gene: TRBD2
v_gene: TRBV9
j_gene: TRBJ2-1
abundance: NA
CDR3aa: CASSVLAEPTYNEQFF
CDR3nt: TGTGCCAGCAGCGTACTAGCGGAGCCCACCTACAATGAGCAGTTCTTC

d_gene: NA
v_gene: TRBV7-9
j_gene: TRBJ1-1
abundance: NA
CDR3aa: CASSLGQMNTEAFF
CDR3nt: TGTGCCAGCAGCTTAGGACAGATGAACACTGAAGCTTTCTTT

d_gene: NA
v_gene: TRBV7-8
j_gene: TRBJ1-5
abundance: NA
CDR3aa: CASSSEEYTQPQHF
CDR3nt: TGTGCCAGCAGCTCGGAGGAATACACGCAGCCCCAGCATTTT

d_gene: NA
v_gene: TRBV28
j_gene: TRBJ1-2
abundance: NA
CDR3aa: CASSPRTSPGYGYTF
CDR3nt: TGTGCCAGCAGTCCCCGGACAAGCCCTGGATATGGCTACACCTTC

d_gene: TRBD1
v_gene: TRBV7-3
j_gene: TRBJ2-1
abundance: NA
CDR3aa: CASSLEKGSYRQGPHNEQFF
CDR3nt: TGTGCCAGCAGCTTAGAAAAAGGGTCGTATCGACAGGGTCCCCACAATGAGCAGTTCTTC

d_gene: NA
v_gene: TRBV29-1
j_gene: TRBJ2-5
abundance: few
CDR3aa: CSVEDRGETQYF
CDR3nt: TGCAGCGTTGAAGATAGGGGCGAGACCCAGTACTTC

d_gene: NA
v_gene: TRBV4-3
j_gene: TRBJ1-2
abundance: NA
CDR3aa: CASSQVQGNYGYTF
CDR3nt: TGCGCCAGCAGCCAAGTACAGGGTAACTATGGCTACACCTTC

d_gene: TRBD1
v_gene: TRBV10-3
j_gene: TRBJ2-7
abundance: once
CDR3aa: CAISGDRAYEQYF
CDR3nt: TGTGCCATCAGTGGTGACAGGGCCTACGAGCAGTACTTC

d_gene: NA
v_gene: TRBV14
j_gene: TRBJ2-5
abundance: NA
CDR3aa: CASSGLTETQYF
CDR3nt: TGTGCCAGCAGCGGGCTTACGGAGACCCAGTACTTC

d_gene: TRBD1
v_gene: TRBV7-6
j_gene: TRBJ1-2
abundance: NA
CDR3aa: CASSSGGQGADGYTF
CDR3nt: TGTGCCAGCAGCTCGGGGGGCCAGGGGGCTGATGGCTACACCTTC

d_gene: TRBD1
v_gene: TRBV6-4
j_gene: TRBJ1-1
abundance: NA
CDR3aa: CASSGGDTGVAFF
CDR3nt: TGTGCCAGCAGTGGAGGGGATACAGGGGTAGCTTTCTTT

d_gene: NA
v_gene: TRBV6-5
j_gene: TRBJ1-1
abundance: NA
CDR3aa: CASSYGGVEAFF
CDR3nt: TGTGCCAGCAGTTATGGAGGGGTAGAAGCTTTCTTT

d_gene: TRBD2
v_gene: TRBV4-2
j_gene: TRBJ2-2
abundance: NA
CDR3aa: CASSQELAGYVTGELFF
CDR3nt: TGTGCCAGCAGCCAAGAGCTAGCGGGATATGTCACCGGGGAGCTGTTTTTT

d_gene: NA
v_gene: TRBV29-1
j_gene: TRBJ1-2
abundance: NA
CDR3aa: CSVDVGPRAGPF
CDR3nt: TGCAGCGTTGATGTCGGACCTCGAGCGGGCCCCTTC

d_gene: NA
v_gene: TRBV2
j_gene: TRBJ1-1
abundance: once
CDR3aa: CARDQEDTEAFF
CDR3nt: TGTGCCAGGGACCAGGAGGACACTGAAGCTTTCTTT

d_gene: NA
v_gene: TRBV27
j_gene: TRBJ2-1
abundance: NA
CDR3aa: CASSSPSRDSSYNEQFF
CDR3nt: TGTGCCAGCAGTTCGCCTTCCCGGGACTCCTCCTACAATGAGCAGTTCTTC

d_gene: NA
v_gene: TRBV27
j_gene: TRBJ2-3
abundance: once
CDR3aa: CASSFKAGAGRDTQYF
CDR3nt: TGTGCCAGCAGTTTCAAGGCGGGGGCCGGCAGAGATACGCAGTATTTT

d_gene: NA
v_gene: TRBV2
j_gene: TRBJ2-3
abundance: NA
CDR3aa: CASRLQGATQYF
CDR3nt: TGTGCCAGCAGACTACAGGGAGCTACGCAGTATTTT

d_gene: NA
v_gene: TRBV7-9
j_gene: TRBJ2-7
abundance: NA
CDR3aa: CASSFLRDSRGEQYF
CDR3nt: TGTGCCAGCAGCTTTCTCCGGGACTCCAGGGGGGAGCAGTACTTC

d_gene: TRBD2
v_gene: TRBV5-6
j_gene: TRBJ2-1
abundance: NA
CDR3aa: CASSLIGGAGVYNEQFF
CDR3nt: TGTGCCAGCAGCCTCATCGGTGGAGCGGGAGTCTACAATGAGCAGTTCTTC

d_gene: TRBD1
v_gene: TRBV27
j_gene: TRBJ1-6
abundance: NA
CDR3aa: CASSPRDSNSPLHF
CDR3nt: TGTGCCAGCAGTCCCCGGGACAGCAATTCACCCCTCCACTTT

d_gene: NA
v_gene: TRBV4-1
j_gene: TRBJ2-7
abundance: few
CDR3aa: CASSQSSGVMGSYEQYF
CDR3nt: TGCGCCAGCAGCCAATCTTCAGGGGTAATGGGATCCTACGAGCAGTACTTC

d_gene: NA
v_gene: TRBV7-2
j_gene: TRBJ1-1
abundance: NA
CDR3aa: CASSREVETEAFF
CDR3nt: TGTGCCAGCAGCAGGGAGGTCGAAACTGAAGCTTTCTTT

d_gene: TRBD2
v_gene: TRBV7-3
j_gene: TRBJ2-3
abundance: NA
CDR3aa: CASSARLAGVTDTQYF
CDR3nt: TGTGCCAGCAGCGCCCGACTAGCGGGGGTCACAGATACGCAGTATTTT